The next 8 T cell receptor beta chains were all read from a single sample in a study of CD8 T cells in Susac syndrome. The RNA, about 0.5 to 1 ug, was put through reverse transcription using random hexamers. TCRdb analysed the immunoSEQ multiplex PCR reads with MiXCR anew, one entry per CDR3 protein. The sample comprises tens of thousands of distinct CDR3 sequences, roughly 93% of which are singletons, and around 0.55% rests with the top ten. Specimen: CD8+ T cells from PBMCs. The receptor set was obtained from a human donor with multiple sclerosis.

The chain combines TRBV7-9 with TRBJ1-5, with TRBD1 matching 8 bases. CDR1 is SEHNR and CDR2 is FQNEAQ in the germline V gene (reference sequence). The CDR3 has 14 amino acids. J lost 4 bases, V lost 7 bases, and 6 bases had no gene match. For the CDR3, the DNA is TGTGCCAGCACTGGCGACAGGGGAAATCAGCCCCAGCATTTT. Translated: CASTGDRGNQPQHF.

This chain uses TRBV27 with TRBJ1-1; 7 nucleotides align to TRBD1. Per the germline V gene, CDR1 is MNHEY and CDR2 is SMNVEV (reference sequence). After removal of 5 bases from V and 3 bases from J, the junction contained 6 bases not matched to a gene. This CDR3 has 14 amino acids. DNA of the CDR3: TGTGCCAGCAGTGTGACAGGGTTTTACACTGAAGCTTTCTTT. This gives the protein CASSVTGFYTEAFF.

This clonotype was seen a single time. The rearrangement joins TRBV6-1 to TRBJ2-7; D call uncertain. Trimming cost V 8 bases and J 5 bases, with 10 bases left between them. CDR3 size: 11 residues. Germline V lookup: CDR1 MNHNS, CDR2 SASEGT. CDR3 loop: CASGPGDEQYF. The CDR3 DNA reads as TGTGCCAGCGGACCTGGGGACGAGCAGTACTTC.

The genes are TRBV3-1 and TRBJ2-1; D uncertain. Per the germline V gene, CDR1 is LGHDT and CDR2 is YNNKEL (reference sequence). This CDR3 contains 14 residues. V was clipped by 5 bases and J by 3 bases, with 11 bases between them. The DNA for the CDR3 is TGTGCCAGCAGCGGCTATCCGCGCTACAATGAGCAGTTCTTC. Translation: CASSGYPRYNEQFF.

The V gene is TRBV6-1, the J gene TRBJ2-5, with 9 bases identical to TRBD1. The V segment lost 0 bases and the J segment 2 bases; nucleotides outside the gene matches: 10. Germline V CDR1 and CDR2: MNHNS, SASEGT. There are 18 residues in the CDR3. CDR3 amino acids: CASSEAGTGIGGQETQYF. CDR3 nucleotide sequence: TGTGCCAGCAGTGAAGCGGGGACAGGGATAGGAGGGCAAGAGACCCAGTACTTC.

The chain carries TRBV5-1 and TRBJ2-7; D assignment may be TRBD1 or TRBD2 (5 bases each). V was shortened by 4 bases and J by 6 bases, with 11 bases between the two germline ends. The CDR3 sequence is 12 residues long. Per germline, CDR1 SGHRS and CDR2 YFSETQ. The CDR3 bases are TGCGCCAGCAGCACGGGACGGAGCGAGCAGTACTTC. Translation: CASSTGRSEQYF.

The CDR3, as DNA: TGCAGTGCTAGAGATTTCCCCACAGCGGGAGATCAGCCCCAGCATTTT. The encoded protein is CSARDFPTAGDQPQHF. The rearrangement uses TRBV20-1 and TRBJ1-5, with unresolved D. The V end lost 0 bases, the J end lost 5 bases, and 17 bases lay between the germline ends. CDR3 length: 16 amino acids. CDR1 is DFQATT and CDR2 is SNEGSKA in the germline V gene (reference sequence).

The genes are TRBV12-3 or TRBV12-4 and TRBJ1-5, with 8 bases that match TRBD1. The trim removed 1 base at V and 6 bases at J, leaving 2 bases unmatched. The CDR3 covers 14 residues. In DNA, the CDR3 is TGTGCCAGCAGTTTAGGGACAGGGAGTCAGCCCCAGCATTTT. It encodes CASSLGTGSQPQHF.